One T cell receptor (beta chain) is described in this entry. Its target is not known. Genomic DNA came from blood conventional CD4+ T cells gated CD25-low CD127-high. Patients had RAG deficiency: one SCID, two Omenn, several CID/atypical SCID. This entry is derived from a study of regulatory and conventional T cells in RAG deficiency. The table came from immunoSEQ multiplex PCR; TCRdb's copy has only in-frame clones and leaves some out. The data contain several thousand clones, about 93% of them singletons. Points from the study as a whole: Omenn CD25-high CD127-low cells may be activated cells, not true Tregs.

V lost 5 bases and J 6 bases, leaving 16 bases between the germline ends. The CDR3 extends over 15 amino acids. The germline CDR1 and CDR2 sequences are ENHRY and SYGVKD. What was sequenced was CD4+ effector T cells sorted from blood. The J gene is TRBJ2-2, the V gene TRBV10-3, with D maybe TRBD1 (5 bases). The receptor was derived from a human donor with RAG deficiency presenting as severe combined immunodeficiency. For the CDR3, the DNA is TGTGCCATCAGTAACCGGACACTCCTGGCCGGGGAGCTGTTTTTT. It specifies CAISNRTLLAGELFF.